This T cell receptor (beta chain) comes out of a study of blood T cell repertoires in COVID-19. Study-wide background: Samples of COVID-19 (acute and convalescent) were obtained from the United States, Italy and Spain.

CDR1 and CDR2 (germline): SNHLY, FYNNEI. V gave up 7 bases and J gave up 4 bases, with 8 bases separating them. CDR3 length equals 11 residues. Those enrolled in Seattle joined during active infection and were followed longitudinally afterward. In the original processing: Amplification with reference gene primers provided the estimates of nucleated cell counts. This table comes from immunoSEQ multiplex PCR, and its TCRdb copy is limited to in-frame clones, with some not included. From that table come the V and J calls and clone size; the DNA was used to work out D and trimming. The sample holds nearly 350,000 clones, about 90% seen once.

Sequenced material: peripheral blood. This chain connects TRBV2 to TRBJ2-7; D not certain. This sequence was found in a woman aged 65 to 85 with COVID-19, enrolled during active disease. The CDR3 bases are TGTGCCAGCACAGGTGGTTACGAGCAGTACTTC. This translates into CASTGGYEQYF.